The rows below give T cell receptor beta chains drawn from one sample of a study of blood T cell repertoires in COVID-19. Clones were read by immunoSEQ multiplex PCR, and TCRdb kept only the in-frame ones, dropping some. The sample lists about 230,000 clones, roughly nine tenths occurring once. Sequenced sample: PBMCs or T cells enriched from blood (not recorded which). These receptors came from a woman aged 50 to 60 in a cohort exposed to, infected with or recovered from COVID-19 (not recorded which). Each CDR3 is given with its conserved first and last residue. The D gene is left open where the match is weak.

>.|TRBJ2-2|TRBV11-2
CASSLDLAPLELFF
TGTGCCAGCAGCTTAGATCTAGCACCGCTGGAGCTGTTTTTT
>TRBD2|TRBJ2-1|TRBV10-3
CAISEASGGREQFF
TGTGCCATCAGTGAGGCTAGCGGGGGGCGTGAGCAGTTCTTC
>.|TRBJ1-6|TRBV27
CASSLADTGYSPLHF
TGTGCCAGCAGTTTAGCGGATACCGGGTATTCACCCCTCCACTTT
>TRBD2|TRBJ2-5|TRBV29-1
CSVVSGGAWETQYF
TGCAGCGTTGTTAGCGGGGGGGCATGGGAGACCCAGTACTTC
>.|TRBJ2-7|TRBV19
CASSRGYRESVDRRISYEQYF
TGTGCCAGTAGTAGGGGGTACAGGGAATCGGTAGACCGGCGAATATCTTACGAGCAGTACTTC
>TRBD1|TRBJ1-5|TRBV2
CASSDRTGGKQPQHF
TGTGCCAGCAGTGACCGGACAGGGGGCAAGCAGCCCCAGCATTTT
>TRBD2|TRBJ2-7|TRBV6-5
CASRRTSGGAYEQYF
TGTGCCAGCAGAAGGACTAGCGGGGGGGCCTACGAGCAGTACTTC
>.|TRBJ2-5|TRBV18
CASSPPTRTDQETQYF
TGTGCCAGCTCACCACCCACTCGGACAGATCAAGAGACCCAGTACTTC
>TRBD1|TRBJ1-1|TRBV14
CASSGTGGTEAFF
TGTGCCAGCAGCGGGACAGGGGGCACTGAAGCTTTCTTT
>.|TRBJ1-2|TRBV28
CTSTGAPNYGYTF
TGTACCTCGACAGGAGCCCCTAACTATGGCTACACCTTC
>TRBD1|TRBJ2-3|TRBV4-3
CASSQDTDRGTDTQYF
TGCGCCAGCAGCCAAGATACGGACAGGGGCACAGATACGCAGTATTTT
>TRBD1|TRBJ2-7|TRBV6-2/TRBV6-3
CASSSGQGVYEQYF
TGTGCCAGCAGTAGCGGACAGGGTGTCTACGAGCAGTACTTC
>.|TRBJ1-2|TRBV28
CASSLRGANYGYTF
TGTGCCAGCAGTTTACGGGGAGCTAACTATGGCTACACCTTC
>.|TRBJ2-7|TRBV5-1
CASSTPPLTDPPYEQYF
TGCGCCAGCAGCACGCCGCCATTGACAGATCCGCCCTACGAGCAGTACTTC
>TRBD2|TRBJ2-7|TRBV5-8
CASSYFGGSSYEQYF
TGTGCCAGCAGCTACTTCGGGGGGAGCTCCTACGAGCAGTACTTC
>TRBD1|TRBJ1-1|TRBV4-3
CASSQDRQGNTEAFF
TGCGCCAGCAGCCAAGATCGACAGGGGAACACTGAAGCTTTCTTT
>.|TRBJ2-5|TRBV4-1
CASSPGTNQETQYF
TGCGCCAGCAGCCCCGGGACAAACCAAGAGACCCAGTACTTC
>TRBD2|TRBJ2-3|TRBV5-1
CASSSPRRTSGGDTQYF
TGCGCCAGCAGCTCCCCTAGACGGACTAGCGGGGGGGACACGCAGTATTTT
>TRBD2|TRBJ2-1|TRBV30
CAWSVLSGLNEQFF
TGTGCCTGGAGTGTACTTAGCGGGCTCAATGAGCAGTTCTTC
>TRBD1|TRBJ1-6|TRBV28
CASRIGTGNSPLHF
TGTGCCAGCAGGATCGGGACAGGAAATTCACCCCTCCACTTT
>.|TRBJ1-2|TRBV6-2/TRBV6-3
CASSDAGTSNYGYTF
TGTGCCAGCAGCGACGCCGGGACATCTAACTATGGCTACACCTTC
>.|TRBJ1-3|TRBV12-3/TRBV12-4
CASRANSGNTIYF
TGTGCCAGCAGGGCAAACTCTGGAAACACCATATATTTT